The 2 T cell receptor beta chains below were found in one sample sequenced in a study of T cell repertoires in cytomegalovirus infection. TCRdb analysed the reads with MiXCR anew, one entry per CDR3 protein. The sample holds a few hundred thousand distinct CDR3 sequences, about 40% seen once. Their target antigens are unknown. The source was cultured PBMCs, collected from culture after CMV antigen stimulation. All receptors come from a human donor in good health (CMV status not recorded). Some clones in this sample may be carry-over from other donors' samples.

In its sample, this clonotype was seen many times. The V call is TRBV7-2, the J call TRBJ2-7, with D unresolved. The ends were cut back, 5 bases at V and 1 base at J, with 12 bases in the middle. This CDR3 region has 14 residues. Germline values: CDR1 SGHTA, CDR2 FQGNSA. CDR3 loop: CASSRTTSSYEQYF. The DNA for the CDR3 is TGTGCCAGCAGCCGTACGACATCTTCCTACGAGCAGTACTTC.

This clonotype has just a few counts. The V gene is TRBV4-3, the J gene TRBJ2-7; 12 bases map to TRBD2. J was trimmed by 3 bases and V by 1 base; bases with no gene match: 1. Germline V gives CDR1 LGHNA, CDR2 YSLEER. CDR3 length: 15 residues. This CDR3 reads CASSQGTSGIYEQYF. CDR3 DNA: TGCGCCAGCAGCCAAGGGACTAGCGGGATCTACGAGCAGTACTTC.